The rows below give T cell receptor beta chains drawn from one sample of a study of siplizumab effects on memory and regulatory T cells. The protocol was immunoSEQ multiplex PCR, while the TCRdb copy is restricted to in-frame clones and leaves out a portion. The data show about 87,000 clones, approximately 88% seen once. Sequencing was performed on Tregs sorted from blood. These receptors all come from a human donor in good health. CDR3s include the opening cysteine and the closing phenylalanine or tryptophan. Each record gives: clone size, V gene, J gene, D gene, CDR3 protein, CDR3 DNA. The D gene is left open where the match is weak. The size of a clone is reported for some rows only, either as once, few or many, or as a class for expanded clones.

clone_size: -
v_call: TRBV27
j_call: TRBJ1-1
d_call: -
cdr3_aa: CASSFGETGTEAFF
cdr3_nt: TGTGCCAGCAGTTTCGGAGAGACGGGCACTGAAGCTTTCTTT

clone_size: -
v_call: TRBV14
j_call: TRBJ2-1
d_call: -
cdr3_aa: CASSQANEQFF
cdr3_nt: TGTGCCAGCAGCCAAGCTAATGAGCAGTTCTTC

clone_size: -
v_call: TRBV2
j_call: TRBJ2-7
d_call: -
cdr3_aa: CASRIRRTSGPYEQYF
cdr3_nt: TGTGCCAGCAGGATAAGACGGACCTCCGGCCCCTACGAGCAGTACTTC

clone_size: -
v_call: TRBV5-4
j_call: TRBJ2-7
d_call: TRBD2
cdr3_aa: CASSANPGTSTEQYF
cdr3_nt: TGTGCCAGCAGCGCTAATCCCGGGACTAGCACCGAGCAGTACTTC

clone_size: -
v_call: TRBV5-4
j_call: TRBJ2-1
d_call: TRBD2
cdr3_aa: CASSLGLAGKEQFF
cdr3_nt: TGTGCCAGCAGCTTGGGACTAGCGGGTAAAGAGCAGTTCTTC

clone_size: -
v_call: TRBV4-1
j_call: TRBJ1-2
d_call: -
cdr3_aa: CASSPGPYGYTF
cdr3_nt: TGCGCCAGCAGCCCGGGGCCTTATGGCTACACCTTC

clone_size: -
v_call: TRBV4-2
j_call: TRBJ2-3
d_call: -
cdr3_aa: CASSQRAHTDTQYF
cdr3_nt: TGTGCCAGCAGCCAGAGGGCCCACACAGATACGCAGTATTTT

clone_size: once
v_call: TRBV19
j_call: TRBJ1-4
d_call: -
cdr3_aa: CASSIDRTAGNEKLFF
cdr3_nt: TGTGCCAGTAGTATAGATCGGACGGCAGGGAACGAAAAACTGTTTTTT

clone_size: -
v_call: TRBV5-4
j_call: TRBJ2-7
d_call: -
cdr3_aa: CASSLRDTYEQYF
cdr3_nt: TGTGCCAGCAGCTTACGGGACACCTACGAGCAGTACTTC

clone_size: -
v_call: TRBV25-1
j_call: TRBJ1-6
d_call: -
cdr3_aa: CASSDPGRAPLHF
cdr3_nt: TGTGCCAGCAGTGACCCCGGTAGGGCACCCCTCCACTTT

clone_size: -
v_call: TRBV4-1
j_call: TRBJ2-1
d_call: TRBD2
cdr3_aa: CASSPGLAGVFYNEQFF
cdr3_nt: TGCGCCAGCAGCCCGGGACTAGCGGGGGTTTTTTACAATGAGCAGTTCTTC

clone_size: -
v_call: TRBV7-3
j_call: TRBJ1-1
d_call: -
cdr3_aa: CASSSQGQGNTEAFF
cdr3_nt: TGTGCCAGCAGCTCCCAGGGTCAGGGGAACACTGAAGCTTTCTTT

clone_size: -
v_call: TRBV30
j_call: TRBJ2-7
d_call: TRBD1
cdr3_aa: CACPNNRGQGDEQYF
cdr3_nt: TGTGCCTGTCCCAACAACAGGGGGCAAGGCGACGAGCAGTACTTC

clone_size: -
v_call: TRBV5-1
j_call: TRBJ1-1
d_call: TRBD1
cdr3_aa: CASSPGQGAGNTEAFF
cdr3_nt: TGCGCCAGCAGCCCCGGACAGGGGGCGGGAAACACTGAAGCTTTCTTT

clone_size: -
v_call: TRBV5-1
j_call: TRBJ1-1
d_call: -
cdr3_aa: CASSGGPASEAFF
cdr3_nt: TGCGCCAGCAGCGGGGGACCGGCCAGCGAAGCTTTCTTT